The rows below give T cell receptor beta chains drawn from one sample of a study of blood T cell repertoires in COVID-19. Only in-frame clones appear in the TCRdb table, and some are missing; sequencing was by immunoSEQ multiplex PCR. The repertoire includes 45,000 or so clones, almost 85% of them detected once, and more than 12% sits in the top ten. Material for sequencing was peripheral blood. These receptors all stem from a human donor in a cohort sampled during active COVID-19. Each CDR3 is given with its conserved first and last residue. Each record gives: D gene, J gene, clone size, V gene, CDR3 protein, CDR3 DNA. A D gene is named only where the DNA matches it firmly. Clone size, where shown, is once, few, many, or a class for clones that have expanded.

TRBD1 | TRBJ2-3 | - | TRBV6-5 | CASSFRDRGTDTQYF | TGTGCCAGCAGTTTCCGGGACAGGGGTACAGATACGCAGTATTTT
TRBD2 | TRBJ2-2 | - | TRBV5-1 | CASSLSPGLAGSGGELFF | TGCGCCAGCAGCTTGTCCCCGGGACTAGCGGGATCGGGCGGGGAGCTGTTTTTT
- | TRBJ2-3 | few | TRBV11-2 | CASSFRGLRTDTQYF | TGTGCCAGCAGCTTTCGGGGTCTAAGGACAGATACGCAGTATTTT
- | TRBJ2-1 | - | TRBV6-5 | CASSYLNEQFF | TGTGCCAGCAGTTACCTCAATGAGCAGTTCTTC
- | TRBJ1-2 | - | TRBV6-5 | CASSYSGGLGYGYTF | TGTGCCAGCAGTTACTCGGGGGGGCTGGGCTATGGCTACACCTTC
- | TRBJ2-3 | - | TRBV12-3/TRBV12-4 | CASSLGIDSAQYF | TGTGCCAGCAGTTTAGGAATAGATTCGGCGCAGTATTTT
- | TRBJ1-2 | - | TRBV28 | CALEGGSGDGYTF | TGTGCCTTAGAGGGAGGGTCCGGGGATGGCTACACCTTC
- | TRBJ2-2 | - | TRBV5-1 | CASSANPTTGELFF | TGCGCCAGCAGCGCCAACCCTACCACCGGGGAGCTGTTTTTT
TRBD2 | TRBJ2-1 | - | TRBV5-1 | CASSNLAGTSGYNEQFF | TGCGCCAGCAGTAATCTAGCCGGGACTAGCGGGTACAATGAGCAGTTCTTC
- | TRBJ2-2 | few | TRBV5-6 | CASSRGRPIGGELFF | TGTGCCAGCAGCCGAGGAAGGCCAATAGGCGGGGAGCTGTTTTTT
- | TRBJ1-2 | - | TRBV9 | CASSVDALAGGYTF | TGTGCCAGCAGCGTAGATGCTCTTGCAGGTGGCTACACCTTC
TRBD2 | TRBJ2-7 | - | TRBV28 | CASSSISSGPSYEQYF | TGTGCCAGCAGTTCCATTTCTAGCGGGCCTTCCTACGAGCAGTACTTC
TRBD2 | TRBJ2-5 | - | TRBV15 | CATRASGQETQYF | TGTGCCACCAGAGCTAGCGGCCAAGAGACCCAGTACTTC
TRBD2 | TRBJ2-3 | - | TRBV2 | CASRGLAGAADTQYF | TGTGCCAGCAGAGGACTAGCGGGAGCGGCAGATACGCAGTATTTT
TRBD2 | TRBJ2-1 | - | TRBV27 | CASRGLGYNEQFF | TGTGCCAGCCGGGGACTAGGATATAATGAGCAGTTCTTC
- | TRBJ2-7 | - | TRBV7-2 | CASSYGRSGEQYF | TGTGCCAGCAGCTATGGCAGGTCCGGCGAGCAGTACTTC
- | TRBJ2-3 | - | TRBV9 | CASSFSGGGTDTQYF | TGTGCCAGCAGCTTTAGCGGTGGAGGGACAGATACGCAGTATTTT
- | TRBJ1-1 | - | TRBV5-1 | CASRIGTLRRLGTEAFF | TGCGCCAGCAGAATAGGCACCCTCAGGCGATTGGGCACTGAAGCTTTCTTT
TRBD2 | TRBJ2-7 | - | TRBV9 | CASSPKSGTSGSSYEQYF | TGTGCCAGCAGCCCGAAAAGTGGGACTAGCGGGAGTTCGTACGAGCAGTACTTC
TRBD1 | TRBJ1-1 | - | TRBV7-9 | CASSRGQGRGEAFF | TGTGCCAGCAGTCGAGGACAGGGACGGGGGGAAGCTTTCTTT
TRBD2 | TRBJ2-3 | - | TRBV5-4 | CASSSRRREGDTQYF | TGTGCCAGCAGCTCGCGACGGAGGGAGGGAGATACGCAGTATTTT
- | TRBJ1-5 | - | TRBV27 | CASSLAVDSNQPQHF | TGTGCCAGCAGTTTGGCGGTAGATAGCAATCAGCCCCAGCATTTT